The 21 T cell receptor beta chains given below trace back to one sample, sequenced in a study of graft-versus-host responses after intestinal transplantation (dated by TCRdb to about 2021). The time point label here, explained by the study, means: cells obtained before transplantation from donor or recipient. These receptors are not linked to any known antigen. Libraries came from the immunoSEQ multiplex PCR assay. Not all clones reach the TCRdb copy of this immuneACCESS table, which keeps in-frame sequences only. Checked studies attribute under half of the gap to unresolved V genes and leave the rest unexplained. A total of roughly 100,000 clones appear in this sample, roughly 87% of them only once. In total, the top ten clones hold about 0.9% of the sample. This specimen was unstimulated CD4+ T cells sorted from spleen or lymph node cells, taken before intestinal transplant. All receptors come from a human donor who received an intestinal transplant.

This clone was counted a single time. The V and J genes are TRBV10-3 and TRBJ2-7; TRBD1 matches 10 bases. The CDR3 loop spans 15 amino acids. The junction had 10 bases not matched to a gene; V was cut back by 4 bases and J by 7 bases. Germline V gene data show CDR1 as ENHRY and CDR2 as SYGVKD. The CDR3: CAISGRDRGPLEQYF. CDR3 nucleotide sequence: TGTGCCATCAGTGGGCGGGACAGGGGCCCTTTGGAGCAGTACTTC.

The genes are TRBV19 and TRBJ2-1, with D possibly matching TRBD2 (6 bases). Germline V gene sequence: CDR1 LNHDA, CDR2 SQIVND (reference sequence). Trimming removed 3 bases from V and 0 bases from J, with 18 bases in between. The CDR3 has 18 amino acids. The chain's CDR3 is CASSMGRRLASSYNEQFF. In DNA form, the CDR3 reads TGTGCCAGTAGTATGGGCAGGAGGCTAGCGAGCTCCTACAATGAGCAGTTCTTC.

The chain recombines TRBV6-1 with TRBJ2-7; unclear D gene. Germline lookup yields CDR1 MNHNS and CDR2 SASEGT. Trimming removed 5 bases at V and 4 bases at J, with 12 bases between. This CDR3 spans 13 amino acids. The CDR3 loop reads CASSRTRLYEQYF. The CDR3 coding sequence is TGTGCCAGCAGTCGTACACGGCTATACGAGCAGTACTTC.

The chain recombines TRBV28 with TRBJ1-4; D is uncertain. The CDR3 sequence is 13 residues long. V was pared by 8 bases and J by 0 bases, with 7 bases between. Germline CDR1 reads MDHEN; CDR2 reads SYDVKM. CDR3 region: CASQRTTNEKLFF. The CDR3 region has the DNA TGTGCCAGCCAGAGGACAACTAATGAAAAACTGTTTTTT.

In DNA, the CDR3 is TGTGCCAGCAGTTTCCAAGGGGGACTAGCGTATGAGACCCAGTACTTC. Residues: CASSFQGGLAYETQYF. The gene calls are TRBV7-9 and TRBJ2-5, with TRBD2 matching over 10 bases. Germline V gene sequence: CDR1 SEHNR, CDR2 FQNEAQ (reference sequence). This CDR3 spans 16 amino acids. V lost 6 bases to trimming and J lost 5 bases; unmatched junction nucleotides: 12.

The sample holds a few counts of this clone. The CDR3 region is CATTWAGRYEQYF. CDR3 coding DNA: TGTGCCACCACCTGGGCAGGGCGCTACGAGCAGTACTTC. V is TRBV6-1 and J is TRBJ2-7; weak D call: TRBD1 (5 bases). The CDR3 totals 13 residues. Trimming shortened V by 10 bases and J by 3 bases, and 16 bases separated the two germline ends. Germline CDR1 is MNHNS and CDR2 is SASEGT.

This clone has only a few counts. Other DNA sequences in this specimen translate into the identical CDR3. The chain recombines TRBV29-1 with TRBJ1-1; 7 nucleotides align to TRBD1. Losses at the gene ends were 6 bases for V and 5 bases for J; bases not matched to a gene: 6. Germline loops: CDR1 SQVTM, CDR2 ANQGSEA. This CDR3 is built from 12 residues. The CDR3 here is CSVRQGGTEAFF. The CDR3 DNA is TGCAGCGTCAGACAGGGTGGGACTGAAGCTTTCTTT.

The CDR3 reads CASSQLTYSGNTIYF. In DNA form, the CDR3 reads TGTGCCAGCAGCCAACTCACTTACTCTGGAAACACCATATATTTT. This chain joins TRBV4-2 and TRBJ1-3, with unresolved D. CDR1 is LGHNA, CDR2 YNFKEQ, per germline. Deletions cut 2 bases from V and 0 bases from J, with 8 bases between. The CDR3 runs to 15 residues.

The CDR3 spells CASSLVGQSSYNSPLHF. In DNA form, the CDR3 reads TGCGCCAGCAGCTTGGTGGGACAGAGCTCCTATAATTCACCCCTCCACTTT. The chain couples TRBV5-1 to TRBJ1-6; TRBD1 matches 7 bases. V lost 0 bases, J lost 0 bases, and 3 bases stayed unmatched. The CDR3 totals 17 residues. Germline CDR1 and CDR2: SGHRS and YFSETQ.

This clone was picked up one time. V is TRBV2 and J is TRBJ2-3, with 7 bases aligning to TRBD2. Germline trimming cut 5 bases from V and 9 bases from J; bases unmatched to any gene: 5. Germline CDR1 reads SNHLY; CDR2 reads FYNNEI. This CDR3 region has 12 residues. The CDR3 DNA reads TGTGCCAGCAGTTTTCAAGCGGGAACGCAGTATTTT. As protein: CASSFQAGTQYF.

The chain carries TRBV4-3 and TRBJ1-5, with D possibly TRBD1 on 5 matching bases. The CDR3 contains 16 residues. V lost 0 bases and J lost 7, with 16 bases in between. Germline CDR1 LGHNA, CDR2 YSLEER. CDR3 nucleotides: TGCGCCAGCAGCCAAGATGGAGCTAGGGGCTACCAGCCCCAGCATTTT. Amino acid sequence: CASSQDGARGYQPQHF.

CDR3 protein: CASSGDTNQPQHF. CDR3 nucleotides: TGCGCCAGCAGTGGGGATACAAATCAGCCCCAGCATTTT. The chain combines TRBV10-1 with TRBJ1-5; D remains ambiguous. The germline CDR1 and CDR2 sequences are WNHNN and SYGVQD (reference sequence). Trimming removed 4 bases from V and 4 bases from J, with 8 bases in between. This CDR3 spans 13 amino acids.

The CDR3 here is CASSLLGTGSGYTF. The CDR3 DNA sequence: TGTGCCAGCAGCTTACTCGGGACAGGGAGTGGCTACACCTTC. The V call is TRBV7-2, the J call TRBJ1-2; 9 positions agree with TRBD1. The CDR3 extends over 14 amino acids. J was trimmed by 7 bases and V by 2 bases; bases with no gene match: 5. The germline V gene has CDR1 SGHTA and CDR2 FQGNSA.

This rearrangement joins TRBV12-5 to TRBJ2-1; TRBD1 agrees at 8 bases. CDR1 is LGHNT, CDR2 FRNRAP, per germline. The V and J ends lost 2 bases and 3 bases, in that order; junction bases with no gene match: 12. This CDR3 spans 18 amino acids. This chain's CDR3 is CASGLMEGQDGVYNEQFF. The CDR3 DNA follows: TGTGCTAGTGGTTTGATGGAGGGACAGGACGGTGTCTACAATGAGCAGTTCTTC.

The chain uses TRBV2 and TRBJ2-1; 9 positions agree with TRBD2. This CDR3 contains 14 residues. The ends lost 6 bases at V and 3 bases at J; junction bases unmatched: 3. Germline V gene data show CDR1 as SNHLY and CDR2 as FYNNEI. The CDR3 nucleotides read TGTGCCAGCAGAGCGCGGGAGGGCTACAATGAGCAGTTCTTC. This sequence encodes CASRAREGYNEQFF.

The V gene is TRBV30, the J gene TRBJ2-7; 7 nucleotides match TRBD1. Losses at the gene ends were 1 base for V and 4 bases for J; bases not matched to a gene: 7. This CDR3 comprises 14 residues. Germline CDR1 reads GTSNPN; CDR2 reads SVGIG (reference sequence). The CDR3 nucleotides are TGTGCCTGGAGTGACAGGGGCGCTTTTTACGAGCAGTACTTC. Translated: CAWSDRGAFYEQYF.

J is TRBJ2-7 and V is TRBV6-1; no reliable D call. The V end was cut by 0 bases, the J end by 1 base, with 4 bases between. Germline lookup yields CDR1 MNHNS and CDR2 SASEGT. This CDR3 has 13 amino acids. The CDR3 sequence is CASSEAASYEQYF. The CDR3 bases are TGTGCCAGCAGTGAAGCGGCTTCCTACGAGCAGTACTTC.

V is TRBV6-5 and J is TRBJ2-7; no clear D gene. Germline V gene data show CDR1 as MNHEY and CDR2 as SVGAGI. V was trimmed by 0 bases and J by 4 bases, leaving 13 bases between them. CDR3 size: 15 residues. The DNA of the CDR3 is TGTGCCAGCAGTTACTCCGGGTGGGGTAAATACGAGCAGTACTTC. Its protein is CASSYSGWGKYEQYF.

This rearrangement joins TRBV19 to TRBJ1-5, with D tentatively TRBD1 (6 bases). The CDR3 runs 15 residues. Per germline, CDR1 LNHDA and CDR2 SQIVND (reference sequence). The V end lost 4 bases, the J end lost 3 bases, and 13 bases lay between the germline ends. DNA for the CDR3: TGTGCCAGTAGTAAATCAGGGGTGTCCAATCAGCCCCAGCATTTT. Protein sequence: CASSKSGVSNQPQHF.

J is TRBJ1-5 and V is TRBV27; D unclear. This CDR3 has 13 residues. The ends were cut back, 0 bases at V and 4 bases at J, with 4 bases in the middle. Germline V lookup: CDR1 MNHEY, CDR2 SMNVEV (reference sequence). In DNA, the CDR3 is TGTGCCAGCAGTTTATCGAGGAATCAGCCCCAGCATTTT. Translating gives CASSLSRNQPQHF.

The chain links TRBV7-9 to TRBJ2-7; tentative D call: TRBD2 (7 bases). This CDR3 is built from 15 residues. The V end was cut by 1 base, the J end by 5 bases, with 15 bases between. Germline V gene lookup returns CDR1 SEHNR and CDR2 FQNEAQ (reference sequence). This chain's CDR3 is CASSLGTRGADEQYF. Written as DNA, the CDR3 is TGTGCCAGCAGCTTAGGGACTAGGGGGGCGGACGAGCAGTACTTC.